The rows below give T cell receptor beta chains drawn from one sample of a study of shared clonotypes between healthy human individuals. Assay used: immunoSEQ multiplex PCR; TCRdb lists only in-frame clones, some missing. This table has just over 2,000,000 clones, 85% to 95% appearing once. The sample was naive CD8+ T cells sorted from blood. The receptors shown here come from a young man in good health. Both conserved end residues are part of each CDR3. Fields, in order: D gene, clone size, J gene, V gene, CDR3 DNA, CDR3 protein. A D gene is named only where the DNA matches it firmly. Expanded clones are given a class, and other clones once, few, many or no size at all.

d_gene: TRBD1
abundance: NA
j_gene: TRBJ1-6
v_gene: TRBV10-2
CDR3nt: TGCGCCAGCAGTGAAGATGACAGGGGCTTATCACCCCTCCACTTT
CDR3aa: CASSEDDRGLSPLHF

d_gene: NA
abundance: NA
j_gene: TRBJ1-1
v_gene: TRBV6-5
CDR3nt: TGTGCCAGCAGTTACTCTGAGCTCACTGAAGCTTTCTTT
CDR3aa: CASSYSELTEAFF

d_gene: TRBD1
abundance: NA
j_gene: TRBJ2-7
v_gene: TRBV4-1
CDR3nt: TGCGCCAGCAGCCACTTACCCGTCCGGGACAGCTACGAGCAGTACTTC
CDR3aa: CASSHLPVRDSYEQYF

d_gene: TRBD1
abundance: NA
j_gene: TRBJ2-5
v_gene: TRBV5-4
CDR3nt: TGTGCCAGCAACCTGGGCCCGCAGGGGGCCGAAGAGACCCAGTACTTC
CDR3aa: CASNLGPQGAEETQYF

d_gene: TRBD1
abundance: NA
j_gene: TRBJ2-1
v_gene: TRBV13
CDR3nt: TGTGCCAGCAGCCGAGAGGATGGGGGTGGGACAGGGGACAATGAGCAGTTCTTC
CDR3aa: CASSREDGGGTGDNEQFF

d_gene: TRBD1
abundance: NA
j_gene: TRBJ1-1
v_gene: TRBV9
CDR3nt: TGTGCCAGCAGCGTATATTTAGGACAGGGGATGAACACTGAAGCTTTCTTT
CDR3aa: CASSVYLGQGMNTEAFF

d_gene: NA
abundance: NA
j_gene: TRBJ2-1
v_gene: TRBV2
CDR3nt: TGTGCCAGCAGTGAACAAGGGGTGGAGGGGGAGTCCTACAATGAGCAGTTCTTC
CDR3aa: CASSEQGVEGESYNEQFF

d_gene: NA
abundance: NA
j_gene: TRBJ1-1
v_gene: TRBV30
CDR3nt: TGTGCCTGGAGTAGGTCTCAGTCGGGGGAAGCTTTCTTT
CDR3aa: CAWSRSQSGEAFF

d_gene: TRBD1
abundance: NA
j_gene: TRBJ1-2
v_gene: TRBV29-1
CDR3nt: TGCAGCGTACCTCTGGACAGGGCCGACTATGGCTACACCTTC
CDR3aa: CSVPLDRADYGYTF

d_gene: TRBD1
abundance: once
j_gene: TRBJ2-7
v_gene: TRBV10-1
CDR3nt: TGCGCCAGCAGTGTGACAGGGAGCTACGAGCAGTACTTC
CDR3aa: CASSVTGSYEQYF

d_gene: NA
abundance: NA
j_gene: TRBJ2-5
v_gene: TRBV5-4
CDR3nt: TGTGCCAGCAGCTTGCGAGGGGAAGAGACCCAGTACTTC
CDR3aa: CASSLRGEETQYF

d_gene: NA
abundance: NA
j_gene: TRBJ2-3
v_gene: TRBV2
CDR3nt: TGTGCCAGCAGTGTGGACAGAACAGATACGCAGTATTTT
CDR3aa: CASSVDRTDTQYF

d_gene: TRBD2
abundance: NA
j_gene: TRBJ2-1
v_gene: TRBV6-6
CDR3nt: TGTGCCAGCAGTTACTGGGCTAGCGGGGAGAATGAGCAGTTCTTC
CDR3aa: CASSYWASGENEQFF

d_gene: NA
abundance: once
j_gene: TRBJ2-3
v_gene: TRBV6-5
CDR3nt: TGTGCCAGCAGTTCGACTTGGGATACGCAGTATTTT
CDR3aa: CASSSTWDTQYF

d_gene: TRBD1
abundance: NA
j_gene: TRBJ2-1
v_gene: TRBV5-4
CDR3nt: TGTGCCAGCAGCCTCCCCCAGGGGGTAATCAATGAGCAGTTCTTC
CDR3aa: CASSLPQGVINEQFF

d_gene: TRBD1
abundance: NA
j_gene: TRBJ1-6
v_gene: TRBV30
CDR3nt: TGTGCCTGGAGTAGGGACAGCGGGTCACCCCTCCACTTT
CDR3aa: CAWSRDSGSPLHF

d_gene: NA
abundance: NA
j_gene: TRBJ2-7
v_gene: TRBV13
CDR3nt: TGTGCCAGCGGGGGCAGCTCCTACGAGCAGTACTTC
CDR3aa: CASGGSSYEQYF

d_gene: NA
abundance: NA
j_gene: TRBJ2-7
v_gene: TRBV11-2
CDR3nt: TGTGCCAGCAGCCTCGTGTATTACGAGCAGTACTTC
CDR3aa: CASSLVYYEQYF

d_gene: TRBD1
abundance: NA
j_gene: TRBJ2-7
v_gene: TRBV2
CDR3nt: TGTGCCGGGGCGACAGGGTCCTACGAGCAGTACTTC
CDR3aa: CAGATGSYEQYF

d_gene: NA
abundance: NA
j_gene: TRBJ2-7
v_gene: TRBV10-1
CDR3nt: TGCGCCAGCAGCCTACAGGAGGGCTACGAGCAGTACTTC
CDR3aa: CASSLQEGYEQYF

d_gene: NA
abundance: NA
j_gene: TRBJ1-4
v_gene: TRBV28
CDR3nt: TGTGCCAGCAGTTCTAGTTGGGGCGATGAAAAACTGTTTTTT
CDR3aa: CASSSSWGDEKLFF

d_gene: NA
abundance: NA
j_gene: TRBJ2-7
v_gene: TRBV6-5
CDR3nt: TGTGCCAGCAGTTACTCGTACCCTAACTCCTACGAGCAGTACTTC
CDR3aa: CASSYSYPNSYEQYF

d_gene: TRBD1
abundance: NA
j_gene: TRBJ1-2
v_gene: TRBV19
CDR3nt: TGTGCCAGTAGTCCGGGACAGGGACTTTTTCATGGCTACACCTTC
CDR3aa: CASSPGQGLFHGYTF

d_gene: TRBD1
abundance: once
j_gene: TRBJ1-6
v_gene: TRBV5-1
CDR3nt: TGCGCCAGCAGCTTGGAAGGGGGCCTGAGTTCACCCCTCCACTTT
CDR3aa: CASSLEGGLSSPLHF

d_gene: TRBD1
abundance: NA
j_gene: TRBJ2-7
v_gene: TRBV6-5
CDR3nt: TGTGCCAGCAGTTACGACAGGGCTGGGTACGAGCAGTACTTC
CDR3aa: CASSYDRAGYEQYF

d_gene: NA
abundance: NA
j_gene: TRBJ2-7
v_gene: TRBV6-6
CDR3nt: TGTGCCAGCAGTTACTATGTGGGCTCCTACGAGCAGTACTTC
CDR3aa: CASSYYVGSYEQYF

d_gene: NA
abundance: NA
j_gene: TRBJ2-3
v_gene: TRBV6-6
CDR3nt: TGTGCCAGCAGTTACCTTTCAATTGGCACAGATACGCAGTATTTT
CDR3aa: CASSYLSIGTDTQYF

d_gene: TRBD1
abundance: NA
j_gene: TRBJ2-7
v_gene: TRBV7-7
CDR3nt: TGTGCTAGCAGCTTAGGTTTTGGGACAGGGAACTACGAGCAGTACTTC
CDR3aa: CASSLGFGTGNYEQYF

d_gene: NA
abundance: NA
j_gene: TRBJ2-1
v_gene: TRBV28
CDR3nt: TGTGCCAGCAGTCCCCAATATCTTCGACTCGCTAAATACAATGAGCAGTTCTTC
CDR3aa: CASSPQYLRLAKYNEQFF

d_gene: TRBD2
abundance: NA
j_gene: TRBJ2-1
v_gene: TRBV4-1
CDR3nt: TGCGCCAGCGGCCAGACTAGCTCCCCAGGTGAGCAGTTCTTC
CDR3aa: CASGQTSSPGEQFF

d_gene: NA
abundance: NA
j_gene: TRBJ2-1
v_gene: TRBV7-9
CDR3nt: TGTGCCAGCAGCACAGCTGGGGTTTGGCTCTTC
CDR3aa: CASSTAGVWLF

d_gene: NA
abundance: NA
j_gene: TRBJ2-5
v_gene: TRBV11-2
CDR3nt: TGTGCCAGCAGCTTACGTCCAGGTGAAGAGACCCAGTACTTC
CDR3aa: CASSLRPGEETQYF

d_gene: NA
abundance: NA
j_gene: TRBJ1-4
v_gene: TRBV27
CDR3nt: TGTGCCAGCAGTTTTGATCTCTTCGGTAATGAAAAACTGTTTTTT
CDR3aa: CASSFDLFGNEKLFF

d_gene: NA
abundance: NA
j_gene: TRBJ2-7
v_gene: TRBV7-9
CDR3nt: TGTGCCAGCAGCCGCGGGGACAGCCCGGAGGGGGCCTACGAGCAGTACTTC
CDR3aa: CASSRGDSPEGAYEQYF

d_gene: NA
abundance: NA
j_gene: TRBJ2-7
v_gene: TRBV4-3
CDR3nt: TGCGCCAGCAGCCAAGATGCCCCGGGCTACGAGCAGTACTTC
CDR3aa: CASSQDAPGYEQYF

d_gene: TRBD2
abundance: once
j_gene: TRBJ2-7
v_gene: TRBV2
CDR3nt: TGTGCCAGCAGCGATGGACTAGCGGGAGTCAGGAGCTCCTACGAGCAGTACTTC
CDR3aa: CASSDGLAGVRSSYEQYF

d_gene: NA
abundance: NA
j_gene: TRBJ2-3
v_gene: TRBV7-8
CDR3nt: TGTGCCAGCAGCTTATCAAGACCGGGCACAGATACGCAGTATTTT
CDR3aa: CASSLSRPGTDTQYF

d_gene: TRBD2
abundance: NA
j_gene: TRBJ2-3
v_gene: TRBV5-6
CDR3nt: TGTGCCAGCAGCATCGGACTAGACCGAGATACGCAGTATTTT
CDR3aa: CASSIGLDRDTQYF

d_gene: NA
abundance: once
j_gene: TRBJ2-1
v_gene: TRBV27
CDR3nt: TGTGCCAGCAGTTTATCTCAGGGGGGGTATGAGCAGTTCTTC
CDR3aa: CASSLSQGGYEQFF

d_gene: NA
abundance: NA
j_gene: TRBJ1-4
v_gene: TRBV7-9
CDR3nt: TGTGCCAGCAGCTCAATCCAGACGGATCGGAATGAAAAACTGTTTTTT
CDR3aa: CASSSIQTDRNEKLFF

d_gene: NA
abundance: NA
j_gene: TRBJ2-7
v_gene: TRBV25-1
CDR3nt: TGTGCCAGCAGTGAATATTCGGACCTCCTCGGCGAGCAGTACTTC
CDR3aa: CASSEYSDLLGEQYF

d_gene: NA
abundance: NA
j_gene: TRBJ1-2
v_gene: TRBV4-3
CDR3nt: TGCGCCAGCAGCCAAGATCAGGGAATACTCTATGGCTACACCTTC
CDR3aa: CASSQDQGILYGYTF

d_gene: TRBD1
abundance: NA
j_gene: TRBJ2-5
v_gene: TRBV29-1
CDR3nt: TGCAGCGTTGAATCGGGACAGGGGACTCATGGGACCCAGTACTTC
CDR3aa: CSVESGQGTHGTQYF

d_gene: NA
abundance: NA
j_gene: TRBJ2-7
v_gene: TRBV6-1
CDR3nt: TGTGCCAGCAGTGAGAGTACAGGCAGCTCCTACGAGCAGTACTTC
CDR3aa: CASSESTGSSYEQYF

d_gene: NA
abundance: NA
j_gene: TRBJ2-3
v_gene: TRBV5-1
CDR3nt: TGCGCCAGCAGCTTCGCGGGATTGGCAGATACGCAGTATTTT
CDR3aa: CASSFAGLADTQYF

d_gene: TRBD1
abundance: NA
j_gene: TRBJ2-3
v_gene: TRBV6-5
CDR3nt: TGTGCCAGCAGCCGGACAGGGTCCGTCACAGATACGCAGTATTTT
CDR3aa: CASSRTGSVTDTQYF

d_gene: NA
abundance: NA
j_gene: TRBJ2-7
v_gene: TRBV4-1
CDR3nt: TGCGCCAGCAGCCAAGAAATCCAAAGCTCCTACGAGCAGTACTTC
CDR3aa: CASSQEIQSSYEQYF

d_gene: NA
abundance: NA
j_gene: TRBJ2-3
v_gene: TRBV29-1
CDR3nt: TGCAGCGTTTTAGGTGGGATCACAGATACGCAGTATTTT
CDR3aa: CSVLGGITDTQYF

d_gene: NA
abundance: once
j_gene: TRBJ2-7
v_gene: TRBV29-1
CDR3nt: TGCAGCGCCGGAGACATCTCCTACGAGCAGTACTTC
CDR3aa: CSAGDISYEQYF

d_gene: TRBD2
abundance: NA
j_gene: TRBJ2-1
v_gene: TRBV7-9
CDR3nt: TGTGCCAGCAGCTTAACTGCGGGAGCCTATGAGCAGTTCTTC
CDR3aa: CASSLTAGAYEQFF

d_gene: NA
abundance: NA
j_gene: TRBJ2-7
v_gene: TRBV4-1
CDR3nt: TGCGCCAGCAGCCCGCAAGGGGACCCCACCTACGAGCAGTACTTC
CDR3aa: CASSPQGDPTYEQYF

d_gene: TRBD1
abundance: NA
j_gene: TRBJ2-3
v_gene: TRBV23-1
CDR3nt: TGCGCCAGGGCCTCGGACAGGGCAGATGGGGATACGCAGTATTTT
CDR3aa: CARASDRADGDTQYF

d_gene: NA
abundance: NA
j_gene: TRBJ2-1
v_gene: TRBV27
CDR3nt: TGTGCCAGCAGTTCCCTACTACTAGGAAACGATGAGCAGTTCTTC
CDR3aa: CASSSLLLGNDEQFF

d_gene: NA
abundance: NA
j_gene: TRBJ2-7
v_gene: TRBV18
CDR3nt: TGTGCCAGCTCACCTCTCCGGGACCCCGGCTACGAGCAGTACTTC
CDR3aa: CASSPLRDPGYEQYF

d_gene: TRBD1
abundance: NA
j_gene: TRBJ1-2
v_gene: TRBV7-9
CDR3nt: TGTGCCAGCAGCGGACAGGGGGCGGAAATCTATGGCTACACCTTC
CDR3aa: CASSGQGAEIYGYTF

d_gene: NA
abundance: NA
j_gene: TRBJ2-3
v_gene: TRBV5-6
CDR3nt: TGTGCCAGCAGCTTGCTACAGGATAACACAGATACGCAGTATTTT
CDR3aa: CASSLLQDNTDTQYF

d_gene: TRBD1
abundance: NA
j_gene: TRBJ2-7
v_gene: TRBV7-9
CDR3nt: TGTGCCAGCAGCTCCCGGGACAGGGGGCTGTACGAGCAGTACTTC
CDR3aa: CASSSRDRGLYEQYF

d_gene: NA
abundance: NA
j_gene: TRBJ2-5
v_gene: TRBV9
CDR3nt: TGTGCCAGCAGCGTAGCTGGAATGCAAGAGACCCAGTACTTC
CDR3aa: CASSVAGMQETQYF

d_gene: TRBD1
abundance: NA
j_gene: TRBJ2-7
v_gene: TRBV6-4
CDR3nt: TGTGCCAGCAGTGACACTTCAGGGGGTCCGCAGTACTTC
CDR3aa: CASSDTSGGPQYF

d_gene: TRBD2
abundance: NA
j_gene: TRBJ2-1
v_gene: TRBV27
CDR3nt: TGTGCCAGCAGTTTCTCTAGCGGGAGCTCCTACAATGAGCAGTTCTTC
CDR3aa: CASSFSSGSSYNEQFF